Included here is one T cell receptor beta chain sequence, with context. This clone was counted once. Its specific antigen is unknown. No base qualities exist here, and no much larger clone lies one base off it. The collaborating institutions used their own protocols to collect whole blood in K2EDTA tubes. For TCRbeta analysis, collaborators shipped samples as frozen whole blood, isolated PBMCs, or DNA extracted from either of those sample types. This specimen comes from a study of blood T cell repertoires in COVID-19 (dated by TCRdb to about 2020). Broadly, across the study: The collaborator samples originated in the United States, Italy and Spain and spanned the acute and convalescent phases of COVID-19. Sample metadata almost always included a de-identified subject ID, COVID-19 status, age in years and sex. Where HLA class I and class II types were available, the types were taken from metadata supplied by the sample provider, not from assay-based typing. A freely available public database, intended as a resource for researchers studying the immune response to SARS-CoV-2, is where the repertoires were released. The material from the prospective study consisted of cDNA or gDNA derived from T cells, B-cell-depleted T cells, or PBMCs. The samples were drawn from two sources: the first 160 participants of the ongoing ImmuneRACE study, and fewer than 1,500 subjects contributed by 6 global collaborators. The dataset comprised deeply sampled blood TCRbeta repertoires from subjects exposed to, actively infected with, or recovered from COVID-19. On the study overall, not on this receptor specifically: How much clinical and demographic metadata was included differed by source and by participant, and the metadata was provided uncurated.

The CDR3 runs 13 amino acids, cysteine and phenylalanine included. CDR3 DNA is the only sequence kept; it has 39 bases, read in frame from the first base. CDR1 and CDR2, looked up from the germline V gene, are SGHTS and YDEGEE. Between the V and J ends, shortened by 0 bases and 3 bases respectively, the junction contains 7 bases. TCRbeta CDR3 regions were amplified from genomic DNA using the immunoSEQ Assay, a bias-controlled multiplex PCR. As for the authors' bioinformatics: The number of nucleated cells in each sample was estimated from the amplification of reference gene primers within the assay. To quantify the absolute abundance of each unique TCRbeta CDR3 rearrangement, sequence reads were collapsed and filtered. For each sample, productive Simpson clonality was calculated as the square root of Simpson's diversity index across productive rearrangements. What TCRdb holds here is the immuneACCESS table cut down to in-frame rearrangements. Part of the clones is not present; checked against another copy, under half of the missing clones reflect an unresolved V gene, and the others are unexplained. V, J and clone size reflect that table, while D and trimming were determined from the DNA. The sample table holds 300,000 to 400,000 clones, of which 87% were seen once. Of the sample, 1% falls within the top ten clones.

This chain is built from TRBV5-8 and TRBJ2-7, with the D gene too uncertain to name. This clonotype originated in a man between 50 and 59 years old with active or convalescent COVID-19. Sequenced material: peripheral blood. For the CDR3, the sequence is CASSLAVNYEQYF. The nucleotide sequence is given as TGTGCCAGCAGCTTGGCTGTAAACTACGAGCAGTACTTC.